The following is a T cell receptor (beta chain) sequence with its context. The trim removed 6 bases at V and 3 bases at J, leaving 8 bases unmatched. The germline gives CDR1 MDHEN, CDR2 SYDVKM. The CDR3 consists of 14 residues. Generated by immunoSEQ multiplex PCR, the TCRdb table keeps only in-frame clones and is missing some. Of about 38,000 clones in the sample, over 80% were seen once. The data are from a study of blood T cell repertoires in COVID-19. Sequencing was carried out using peripheral blood. The source is a man aged 45-65 years with active COVID-19. The V and J genes are TRBV28 and TRBJ2-7, with 7 bases aligning to TRBD1. This CDR3 reads CASSLPDRVYEQYF. The CDR3 DNA reads TGTGCCAGCAGCCTGCCCGACAGGGTCTACGAGCAGTACTTC.